Presented here are 21 T cell receptor beta chains from one specimen sequenced in a study of beta chain features in type 1 diabetes. The authors reverse transcribed all of the isolated RNA, so sequencing captured expressed TCRB transcripts. The table came from immunoSEQ multiplex PCR; TCRdb's copy has only in-frame clones and leaves some out. The sample has around 240,000 clones, 9.6% seen once. The sample taken for sequencing was naive CD4+ T cells from blood. These receptors all stem from a woman aged 18-29 years in good health.

The genes are TRBV4-1 and TRBJ2-1; the match to TRBD2 covers 8 bases. The CDR3 is made up of 16 amino acids. V was pared by 4 bases and J by 4 bases, with 9 bases of the junction left unmatched. Germline CDR1 reads MGHRA; CDR2 reads YSYEKL. The DNA of the CDR3 is TGCGCCAGCAGCCCAGAGGTGGCGGGGGGATACAATGAGCAGTTCTTC. Its protein is CASSPEVAGGYNEQFF.

Only a few counts were recorded for this clone. This chain uses TRBV5-1 with TRBJ2-5, with 9 bases fitting TRBD2. This CDR3 region has 14 residues. CDR1 is SGHRS and CDR2 is YFSETQ in the germline V gene. The trim removed 4 bases at V and 3 bases at J, leaving 4 bases unmatched. CDR3 bases: TGCGCCAGCAGCAGGGCTAGCGGGGAAGAGACCCAGTACTTC. Its protein is CASSRASGEETQYF.

CDR3 sequence reads: CAWSRAPNQPQHF. As DNA, the CDR3 is TGTGCCTGGAGCAGGGCCCCGAATCAGCCCCAGCATTTT. The rearrangement links TRBV30 to TRBJ1-5; TRBD1 might be the D (5 bases). Germline CDR1 reads GTSNPN; CDR2 reads SVGIG (reference sequence). The CDR3 covers 13 residues. Trimming cost V 3 bases and J 4 bases, with 10 bases left between them.

This clone occurred a few times. V and J are TRBV5-4 and TRBJ1-4; TRBD1 matches at 8 bases. The CDR3 consists of 15 residues. After removal of 3 bases from V and 8 bases from J, the junction contained 9 bases not matched to a gene. Germline CDR1 is SGHNT and CDR2 is YYREEE (reference sequence). In nucleotides, the CDR3 is TGTGCCAGCAGCTCGCGGACAGGGAAGTTGGAAAAACTGTTTTTT. Translating it yields CASSSRTGKLEKLFF.

The V and J genes are TRBV9 and TRBJ2-2, with TRBD2 matching over 8 bases. Losses at the gene ends were 2 bases for V and 0 bases for J; bases not matched to a gene: 0. Germline V CDR1 and CDR2: SGDLS, YYNGEE. The CDR3 loop spans 15 amino acids. CDR3 loop: CASSVGRANTGELFF. Here the CDR3 DNA reads TGTGCCAGCAGCGTCGGGAGGGCGAACACCGGGGAGCTGTTTTTT.

This chain links TRBV30 with TRBJ2-1; 12 nucleotides line up with TRBD2. The ends lost 7 bases at V and 2 bases at J; junction bases unmatched: 9. Germline V gene lookup returns CDR1 GTSNPN and CDR2 SVGIG (reference sequence). This CDR3 contains 16 residues. The chain's CDR3 is CAFKRLAGETYNEQFF. The CDR3 bases are TGTGCCTTTAAACGACTAGCGGGAGAGACCTACAATGAGCAGTTCTTC.

This clone appeared a few times. This chain's CDR3 is CASSPTWSNQPQHF. CDR3 sequence (DNA): TGTGCCAGCAGTCCGACATGGAGCAATCAGCCCCAGCATTTT. The chain uses TRBV25-1 and TRBJ1-5; D unresolved. This CDR3 is 14 amino acids long. Trimming removed 5 bases at V and 1 base at J, with 9 bases between. Germline-derived CDR1 and CDR2 are MGHDK and SYGVNS.

J is TRBJ2-3 and V is TRBV5-1; 9 positions match TRBD2. The V segment lost 7 bases and the J segment 3 bases; nucleotides outside the gene matches: 6. The CDR3 is 14 residues long. In germline, CDR1 is SGHRS, CDR2 YFSETQ. This CDR3 is CASEPSGGTDTQYF. The CDR3 DNA reads as TGCGCCAGCGAACCCAGCGGGGGGACAGATACGCAGTATTTT.

The chain uses TRBV15 and TRBJ1-1, with TRBD1 matching over 7 bases. The V gene end was trimmed by 5 bases and the J gene end by 1 base; junction bases not matched to a gene: 1. Per the germline V gene, CDR1 is LNHNV and CDR2 is YYDKDF (reference sequence). This CDR3 has 13 residues. The CDR3 sequence: CATSGDRNTEAFF. CDR3 sequence (DNA): TGTGCCACCAGCGGGGACAGGAACACTGAAGCTTTCTTT. Variable domain in full (rest from reference TRBV15 and TRBJ1-1): DAMVIQNPRYQVTQFGKPVTLSCSQTLNHNVMYWYQQKSSQAPKLLFHYYDKDFNNEADTPDNFQSRRPNTSFCFLDIRSPGLGDTAMYLCATSGDRNTEAFFGQGTRLTVV.

The chain joins TRBV21-1 to TRBJ2-6; TRBD1 reflects the table's D call only, with no check against the DNA. TRBV21-1 counts as a pseudogene. This CDR3 has 19 residues. The CDR3 spells CASSKRQRTGLTGANVLTF. CDR3 sequence (DNA): TGTGCCAGCAGCAAGAGGCAAAGGACAGGCCTAACTGGGGCCAACGTCCTGACTTTC.

The chain recombines TRBV7-9 with TRBJ1-1, with D uncertain. Germline loops: CDR1 SEHNR, CDR2 FQNEAQ (reference sequence). The CDR3 is 13 amino acids. Trimming removed 1 base at V and 4 bases at J, with 7 bases between. CDR3 sequence reads: CASSLEGATEAFF. The CDR3 nucleotides read TGTGCCAGCAGCTTAGAGGGAGCCACTGAAGCTTTCTTT.

This sequence joins TRBV5-1 and TRBJ2-1; 8 positions match TRBD2. The CDR3 runs 15 residues. Losses at the gene ends were 4 bases for V and 2 bases for J; bases not matched to a gene: 5. Germline V gene sequence: CDR1 SGHRS, CDR2 YFSETQ. The CDR3 sequence is CASSGIAGTYNEQFF. The DNA of the CDR3 is TGCGCCAGCAGCGGGATAGCGGGGACCTACAATGAGCAGTTCTTC.

The CDR3 loop reads CASSLAGGYTGELFF. Here the CDR3 DNA reads TGTGCCAGCAGCTTAGCGGGAGGGTACACCGGGGAGCTGTTTTTT. The genes are TRBV5-6 and TRBJ2-2, with 10 bases matching TRBD2. V shed 2 bases, J shed 3 bases, and the junction held 1 base outside the gene matches. Germline V gene sequence: CDR1 SGHDT, CDR2 YYEEEE. The CDR3 length is 15 residues.

This clone has a handful of counts. The chain carries TRBV7-2 and TRBJ2-7; TRBD2 matches 11 bases. There are 16 residues in the CDR3. Germline V gene sequence: CDR1 SGHTA, CDR2 FQGNSA. Unmatched junction bases numbered 4, after V lost 0 bases and J lost 3 bases. This CDR3 reads CASSLASGRVLYEQYF. For the CDR3, the DNA is TGTGCCAGCAGCTTAGCTAGCGGGAGGGTCCTCTACGAGCAGTACTTC.

This clone has a count of ten or more. The chain joins TRBV7-9 to TRBJ2-3, with a weak D call TRBD2 (5 bases). Germline CDR1 is SEHNR and CDR2 is FQNEAQ (reference sequence). The V end was cut by 5 bases, the J end by 0 bases, with 15 bases between. There are 16 residues in the CDR3. CDR3 coding DNA: TGTGCCAGCAGCCCCCGAGCCCTAGCAAGCACAGATACGCAGTATTTT. It encodes CASSPRALASTDTQYF. The full variable domain, with the rest looked up from reference TRBV7-9 and TRBJ2-3, is DTGVSQNPRHKITKRGQNVTFRCDPISEHNRLYWYRQTLGQGPEFLTYFQNEAQLEKSRLLSDRFSAERPKGSFSTLEIQRTEQGDSAMYLCASSPRALASTDTQYFGPGTRLTVL.

J is TRBJ2-5 and V is TRBV5-1; 9 bases align to TRBD2. J lost 5 bases, V lost 4 bases, and 6 bases had no gene match. Per the germline V gene, CDR1 is SGHRS and CDR2 is YFSETQ. The CDR3 sequence is 14 residues long. The CDR3 DNA is TGCGCCAGCAGCCGGGGACTAGCACACGAGACCCAGTACTTC. Protein product: CASSRGLAHETQYF. The full variable domain, with the rest looked up from reference TRBV5-1 and TRBJ2-5, is KAGVTQTPRYLIKTRGQQVTLSCSPISGHRSVSWYQQTPGQGLQFLFEYFSETQRNKGNFPGRFSGRQFSNSRSEMNVSTLELGDSALYLCASSRGLAHETQYFGPGTRLLVL.

The CDR3 loop reads CASRSIQRSEDTQYF. The CDR3 region has the DNA TGTGCCAGCAGGAGCATACAGAGAAGTGAGGATACGCAGTATTTT. The V call is TRBV2, the J call TRBJ2-3; D not resolved. V dropped 6 bases and J dropped 6 bases, with 19 bases sitting between them. CDR1 is SNHLY and CDR2 is FYNNEI in the germline V gene. The CDR3 runs to 15 residues.

The chain couples TRBV4-1 to TRBJ1-3, with D unresolved. The CDR3 totals 16 residues. Germline CDR1 MGHRA, CDR2 YSYEKL. V shed 1 base and J shed 2 bases, with 12 bases lying between them. The CDR3 loop reads CASSQGSGIPGNTIYF. The CDR3 coding sequence is TGCGCCAGCAGCCAAGGTAGCGGGATTCCTGGAAACACCATATATTTT.

The rearrangement joins TRBV6-5 to TRBJ2-2; TRBD1 matches at 9 bases. Germline V CDR1 and CDR2: MNHEY, SVGAGI. CDR3 length: 14 residues. V was pared by 5 bases and J by 3 bases, with 1 base of the junction left unmatched. CDR3 nucleotide sequence: TGTGCCAGCAGTGGGACAGGGCACACCGGGGAGCTGTTTTTT. Protein product: CASSGTGHTGELFF.

This clone has just a few counts. The V gene is TRBV12-5, the J gene TRBJ1-5; a weak D match, TRBD1 (5 bases). V shed 1 base and J shed 3 bases, with 10 bases lying between them. CDR3 length equals 15 residues. Germline-derived CDR1 and CDR2 are LGHNT and FRNRAP. The CDR3 DNA sequence: TGTGCTAGTGGTTTGGCAGGGACTTCCAATCAGCCCCAGCATTTT. It is translated as CASGLAGTSNQPQHF.

This clone has only a few counts. J is TRBJ2-3 and V is TRBV5-1; TRBD2 matches at 13 bases. Germline V gene data show CDR1 as SGHRS and CDR2 as YFSETQ. The CDR3 consists of 14 residues. Trimming cost V 3 bases and J 12 bases; bases outside gene matches: 7. CDR3 region: CASSSGTSGEGQYF. CDR3 nucleotides: TGCGCCAGCAGCTCTGGGACTAGCGGGGAAGGACAGTATTTT.